These 5 T cell receptor beta chains were all obtained from the same sample, sequenced in a study of T cell responses to AZD1222 COVID-19 vaccine. The data were produced by immunoSEQ multiplex PCR, yet TCRdb's version contains in-frame clones alone and is incomplete. The sample consists of 90,000 or so clones, about nine tenths of them appearing once. The sample in question was peripheral blood, obtained 28 days after the second AZD1222 dose. The receptors here all came from an adult who received the AZD1222 COVID-19 vaccine.

The chain joins TRBV12-3 or TRBV12-4 to TRBJ2-7; no clear D. The length of the CDR3 is 13 residues. Deletions cut 3 bases from V and 3 bases from J, with 9 bases between. CDR3: CASSLGENYEQYV. In DNA, the CDR3 is TGTGCCAGCAGTTTGGGCGAGAACTACGAGCAGTACGTC.

V is TRBV24-1 and J is TRBJ2-5; TRBD2 matches 8 bases. In germline, CDR1 is KGHDR, CDR2 SFDVKD. This CDR3 is 15 amino acids long. The V segment lost 6 bases and the J segment 0 bases; nucleotides outside the gene matches: 5. The CDR3 DNA is TGTGCCACCAGTTCAGCGGGGGAGTACCAAGAGACCCAGTACTTC. It is translated as CATSSAGEYQETQYF.

The chain uses TRBV7-9 and TRBJ1-4; D gene uncertain. Trimming pared 3 bases from V and 1 base from J, leaving 3 bases between. This CDR3 has 13 residues. Germline V gene lookup returns CDR1 SEHNR and CDR2 FQNEAQ (reference sequence). In DNA, the CDR3 is TGTGCCAGCAGCTTCTTAACTAATGAAAAACTGTTTTTT. Protein: CASSFLTNEKLFF.

The rearrangement uses TRBV6-5 and TRBJ2-1, with 8 bases aligning to TRBD2. Germline CDR1 reads MNHEY; CDR2 reads SVGAGI. The CDR3 is 14 amino acids. J lost 7 bases, V lost 10 bases, and 12 bases had no gene match. The CDR3 DNA is TGTGCCACCCTACGTAGCGGGGCTAGGAATGAGCAGTTCTTC. This gives the protein CATLRSGARNEQFF.

The genes are TRBV2 and TRBJ2-2, with 8 bases that match TRBD1. This CDR3 has 17 amino acids. V lost 3 bases, J lost 5 bases, and 11 bases stayed unmatched. Germline loops: CDR1 SNHLY, CDR2 FYNNEI. The CDR3 region has the DNA TGTGCCAGCAGTGATTACGGCAGGGGGCAAGGAACCGGGGAGCTGTTTTTT. It is translated as CASSDYGRGQGTGELFF.